The entry below describes one T cell receptor (beta chain). Its antigen remains unknown. This sample was included in a study of cytomegalovirus exposure and HLA in healthy donors. Notes on the study in general: Most subjects had HLA-A and HLA-B alleles reportedly predicted accurately by TCR beta sequences. According to an earlier analysis, most TCR beta V segments yielded productive rearrangements about 87% or about 30% of the time. Analyses of presence and absence presupposed an approximately uniform sequencing depth across donors.

This CDR3 region has 12 residues. The germline V gene has CDR1 LNHDA and CDR2 SQIVND (reference sequence). V shed 7 bases and J 7 bases; nucleotides not matched to a gene: 5. The study ran its PCR with 60 Vbeta and 13 Jbeta primers. The protocol was immunoSEQ multiplex PCR, while the TCRdb copy is restricted to in-frame clones and leaves out a portion. The sample carries about 140,000 clones, roughly two thirds recorded once. The sequence came from a male donor in good health and CMV-seronegative. V gene TRBV19 combines with J gene TRBJ1-2; 8 bases align to TRBD1. The sequenced material came from PBMCs. The CDR3 DNA sequence: TGTGCCAGTACTCAGGGGGCAGGTGGCTACACCTTC. Protein product: CASTQGAGGYTF. Combining the CDR3 with reference TRBV19 and TRBJ1-2 gives the whole variable domain DGGITQSPKYLFRKEGQNVTLSCEQNLNHDAMYWYRQDPGQGLRLIYYSQIVNDFQKGDIAEGYSVSREKKESFPLTVTSAQKNPTAFYLCASTQGAGGYTFGSGTRLTVV.